This TCR beta chain was recorded in a study of vaccination and CD4 T cells after COVID-19. V was clipped by 6 bases and J by 1 base, with 17 bases between them. Germline V gene lookup returns CDR1 MNHNS and CDR2 SASEGT. The CDR3 consists of 16 residues. As to this clonotype: What it binds is unknown.

Once obtained from cultured CD4+ T cells, the DNA was sequenced using the Oncomine TCR Beta short-read assay. TCRdb itself ran the PCR reads through MiXCR, one entry per CDR3 protein. The repertoire holds 20,000 to 25,000 distinct CDR3 sequences, with 45% to 60% as singletons. Specified treatment: roughly nine-day PBMC culture with coronavirus spike peptide pools or control peptides (ViraFEST assay). The sample comprised CD4+ T cells from blood, cultured in vitro. This clonotype was obtained from a human donor who had recovered from COVID-19. This rearrangement joins TRBV6-1 to TRBJ2-3; D might be TRBD2 (6 bases). The CDR3 DNA sequence: TGTGCCAGCAGCAGGGCCCCGGCTAGCGGCACAGATACGCAGTATTTT. Translation gives CASSRAPASGTDTQYF.